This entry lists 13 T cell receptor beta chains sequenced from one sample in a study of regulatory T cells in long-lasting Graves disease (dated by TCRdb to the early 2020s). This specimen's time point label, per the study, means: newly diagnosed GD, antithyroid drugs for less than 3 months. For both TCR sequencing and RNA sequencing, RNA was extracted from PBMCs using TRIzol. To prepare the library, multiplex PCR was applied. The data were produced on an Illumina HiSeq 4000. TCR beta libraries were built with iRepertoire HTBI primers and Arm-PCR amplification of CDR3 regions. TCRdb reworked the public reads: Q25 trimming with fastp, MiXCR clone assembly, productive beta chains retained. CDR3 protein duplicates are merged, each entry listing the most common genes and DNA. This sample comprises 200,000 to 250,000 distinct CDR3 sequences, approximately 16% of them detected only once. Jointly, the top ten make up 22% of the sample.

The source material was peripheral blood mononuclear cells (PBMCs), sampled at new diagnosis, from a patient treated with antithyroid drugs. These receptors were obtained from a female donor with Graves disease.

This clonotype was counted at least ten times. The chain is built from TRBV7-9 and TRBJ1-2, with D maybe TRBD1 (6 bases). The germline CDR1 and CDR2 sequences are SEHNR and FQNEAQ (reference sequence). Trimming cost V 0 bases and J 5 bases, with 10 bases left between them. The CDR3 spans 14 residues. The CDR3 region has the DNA TGTGCCAGCAGCTTAGCGGGGGGCTGGTATGGCTACACCTTC. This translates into CASSLAGGWYGYTF.

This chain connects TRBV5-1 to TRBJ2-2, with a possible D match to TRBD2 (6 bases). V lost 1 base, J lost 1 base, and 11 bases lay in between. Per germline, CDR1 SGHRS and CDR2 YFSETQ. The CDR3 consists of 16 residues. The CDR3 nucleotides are TGCGCCAGCAGCTTGTATACAGCGGGGAACACCGGGGAGCTGTTTTTT. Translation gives CASSLYTAGNTGELFF.

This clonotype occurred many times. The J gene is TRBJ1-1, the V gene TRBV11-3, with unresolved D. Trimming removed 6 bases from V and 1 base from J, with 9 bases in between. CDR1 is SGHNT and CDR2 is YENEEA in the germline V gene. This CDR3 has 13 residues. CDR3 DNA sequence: TGTGCCAGCAGAACTCAGGAGAACACTGAAGCTTTCTTT. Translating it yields CASRTQENTEAFF.

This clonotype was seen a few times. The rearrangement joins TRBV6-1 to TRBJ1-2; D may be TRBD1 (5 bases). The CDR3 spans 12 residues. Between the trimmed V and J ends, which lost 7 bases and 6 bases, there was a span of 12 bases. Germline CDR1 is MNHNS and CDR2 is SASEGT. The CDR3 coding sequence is TGTGCCAGCACTCGGGGGTGGGATGGCTACACCTTC. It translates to CASTRGWDGYTF.

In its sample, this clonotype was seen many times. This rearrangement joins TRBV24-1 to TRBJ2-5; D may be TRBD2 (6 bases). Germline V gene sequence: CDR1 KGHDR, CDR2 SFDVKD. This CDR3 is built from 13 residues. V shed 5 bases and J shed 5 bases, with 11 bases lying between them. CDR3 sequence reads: CATSATSIETQYF. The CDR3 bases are TGTGCCACCAGTGCGACTAGTATTGAGACCCAGTACTTC.

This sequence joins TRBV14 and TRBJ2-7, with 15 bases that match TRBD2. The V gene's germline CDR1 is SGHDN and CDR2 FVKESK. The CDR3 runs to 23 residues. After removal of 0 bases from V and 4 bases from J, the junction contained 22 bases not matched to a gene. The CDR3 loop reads CASSQEGYGRERTSGRAGYEQYF. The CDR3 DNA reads TGTGCCAGCAGCCAAGAGGGGTATGGTCGGGAAAGGACTAGCGGGAGGGCCGGGTACGAGCAGTACTTC.

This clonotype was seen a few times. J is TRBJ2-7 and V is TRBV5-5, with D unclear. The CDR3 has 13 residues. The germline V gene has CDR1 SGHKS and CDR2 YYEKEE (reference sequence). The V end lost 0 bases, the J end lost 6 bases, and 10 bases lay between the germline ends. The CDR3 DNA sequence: TGTGCCAGCAGCTTGGATCATGGGCTCGAGCAGTACTTC. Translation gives CASSLDHGLEQYF.

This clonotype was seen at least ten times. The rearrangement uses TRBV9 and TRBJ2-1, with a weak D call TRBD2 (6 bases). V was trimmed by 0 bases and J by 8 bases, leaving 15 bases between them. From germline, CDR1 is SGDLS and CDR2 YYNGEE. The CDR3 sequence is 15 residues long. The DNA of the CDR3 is TGTGCCAGCAGCGTAGCTGGGGTGGAGGGAGATGAGCAGTTCTTC. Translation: CASSVAGVEGDEQFF.

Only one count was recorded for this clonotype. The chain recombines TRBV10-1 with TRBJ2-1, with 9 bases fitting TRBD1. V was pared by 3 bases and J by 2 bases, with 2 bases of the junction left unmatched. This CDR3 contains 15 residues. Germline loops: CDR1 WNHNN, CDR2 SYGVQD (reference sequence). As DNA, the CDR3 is TGCGCCAGCAGTGAAGGGACAGGGCCCTACAATGAGCAGTTCTTC. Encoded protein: CASSEGTGPYNEQFF.

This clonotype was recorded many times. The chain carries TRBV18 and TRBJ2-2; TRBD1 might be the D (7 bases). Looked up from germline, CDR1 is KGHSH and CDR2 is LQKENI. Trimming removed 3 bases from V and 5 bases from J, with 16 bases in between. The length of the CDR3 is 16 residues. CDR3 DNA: TGTGCCAGCTCACCGCGGGACAGATCCGGTACCGGGGAGCTGTTTTTT. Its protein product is CASSPRDRSGTGELFF. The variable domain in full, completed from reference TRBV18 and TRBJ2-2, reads NAGVMQNPRHLVRRRGQEARLRCSPMKGHSHVYWYRQLPEEGLKFMVYLQKENIIDESGMPKERFSAEFPKEGPSILRIQQVVRGDSAAYFCASSPRDRSGTGELFFGEGSRLTVL.

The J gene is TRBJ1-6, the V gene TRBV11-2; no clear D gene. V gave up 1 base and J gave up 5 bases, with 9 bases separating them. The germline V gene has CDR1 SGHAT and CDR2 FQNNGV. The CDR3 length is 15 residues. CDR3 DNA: TGTGCCAGCAGCTTAGTACCAAGCCATAATTCACCCCTCCACTTT. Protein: CASSLVPSHNSPLHF.

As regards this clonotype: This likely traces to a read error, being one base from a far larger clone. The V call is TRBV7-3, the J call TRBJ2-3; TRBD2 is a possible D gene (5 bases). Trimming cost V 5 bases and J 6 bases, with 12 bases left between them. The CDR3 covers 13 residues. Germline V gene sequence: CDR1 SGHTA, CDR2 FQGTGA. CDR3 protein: CASSPLAPDTQYF. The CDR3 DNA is TGTGCCAGCAGCCCCCTAGCCCCTGATACGCAGTATTTT.

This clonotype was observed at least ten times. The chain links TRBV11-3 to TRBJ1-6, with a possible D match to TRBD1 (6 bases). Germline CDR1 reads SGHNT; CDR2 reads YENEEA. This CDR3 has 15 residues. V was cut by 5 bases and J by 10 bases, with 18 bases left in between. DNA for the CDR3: TGTGCCAGCAGCCCTCGGACAGACGGAAGATCACCCCTCCACTTT. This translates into CASSPRTDGRSPLHF.